A single TCR beta chain is shown here with its context. Its antigen is not identified. In germline, CDR1 is SGHRS, CDR2 YFSETQ. Losses at the gene ends were 3 bases for V and 5 bases for J; bases not matched to a gene: 14. CDR3 length equals 17 residues. The record originates from a study of identical twins. Study observations and caveats: Researchers caution that invariant MAIT and iNKT cells could partly confound zero-insertion analyses.

TCRdb processed the 5' RACE reads anew with MiXCR; each CDR3 protein has one entry. The sample includes about 490,000 distinct CDR3 sequences, roughly 15% seen only once; the top ten take about 0.4%. This sample was also put to use in a study of yellow fever vaccine responses in identical twins.

J is TRBJ2-3 and V is TRBV5-1; TRBD2 aligns across 8 bases. This clonotype originated in a woman aged 18-29 years in good health. The material sequenced was CD4+ T cells sorted from blood. In DNA, the CDR3 is TGCGCCAGCAGCTCACCCCTAGCGGGCAGGCGGGTAGATACGCAGTATTTT. This sequence encodes CASSSPLAGRRVDTQYF.